This TCR beta chain was found in a study of blood T cell repertoires in COVID-19. The germline V gene encodes CDR1 LNHNV and CDR2 YYDKDF (reference sequence). V trimming: 3 bases; J trimming: 5 bases; junction bases outside the gene matches: 13. The CDR3 runs 17 residues. The age range of participants was 18 to 89 years, with residence in some 25 US areas. Cohorts were determined from participant-reported clinical history. All exposed participants met a person with COVID-19 within 2 weeks before entering the study. This table comes from immunoSEQ multiplex PCR, and its TCRdb copy is limited to in-frame clones, with some not included. The sample includes 200,000 to 250,000 clones, approximately 89% of them seen just once.

The sample comprised PBMCs or T cells enriched from blood (not recorded which). The chain has TRBV15 and TRBJ2-1; 7 bases align to TRBD2. The origin of this receptor is a woman in her 30s who had been exposed to COVID-19. CDR3 residues: CATSRGGGPIGDNEQFF. The DNA of the CDR3 is TGTGCCACCAGCAGGGGGGGAGGGCCGATTGGGGACAATGAGCAGTTCTTC. Full variable domain (rest looked up from reference TRBV15 and TRBJ2-1): DAMVIQNPRYQVTQFGKPVTLSCSQTLNHNVMYWYQQKSSQAPKLLFHYYDKDFNNEADTPDNFQSRRPNTSFCFLDIRSPGLGDTAMYLCATSRGGGPIGDNEQFFGPGTRLTVL.